Each of the 7 T cell receptor beta chains below was sequenced from the same sample in a study of OX40 agonist ivuxolimab in advanced cancers. TCRdb's copy holds only in-frame clones and misses some; the assay was immunoSEQ multiplex PCR. The sample has roughly 100,000 clones, approximately 87% seen once. The sample was CD4+ or CD8+ T cells sorted from blood, taken in a trial of the OX40 agonist ivuxolimab. The source is an adult with an advanced solid tumor such as melanoma, head and neck, liver or kidney cancer.

The chain has TRBV29-1 and TRBJ2-1; D possibly uses TRBD1 or TRBD2 (6 bases each). The CDR3 is 16 residues long. CDR1 is SQVTM, CDR2 ANQGSEA, per germline. Trimming stripped 1 base from V and 4 bases from J, with 17 bases between. CDR3: CSVEGSIGGSYNEQFF. As DNA, the CDR3 is TGCAGCGTTGAAGGTTCAATCGGGGGCTCATACAATGAGCAGTTCTTC.

The chain employs TRBV6-4 and TRBJ1-1; maybe TRBD1 (6 bases). Germline CDR1 and CDR2: MRHNA and SNTAGT. V was trimmed by 3 bases and J by 4 bases, leaving 9 bases between them. The CDR3 totals 13 residues. CDR3 loop: CASSEAQGTEAFF. The CDR3 DNA reads as TGTGCCAGCAGTGAGGCACAGGGCACTGAAGCTTTCTTT.

V and J are TRBV2 and TRBJ2-5; TRBD2 might be the D (5 bases). Germline lookup yields CDR1 SNHLY and CDR2 FYNNEI. Deletions cut 8 bases from V and 7 bases from J, with 14 bases between. The CDR3 contains 12 residues. The CDR3 loop is CASRTRERTQYF. DNA for the CDR3: TGTGCCAGCCGAACTCGGGAAAGGACCCAGTACTTC.

This clone was observed a handful of times. The J gene is TRBJ2-2, the V gene TRBV18; 8 bases align to TRBD2. Germline loops: CDR1 KGHSH, CDR2 LQKENI. The CDR3 contains 16 residues. The trim removed 3 bases at V and 0 bases at J, leaving 3 bases unmatched. In nucleotides, the CDR3 is TGTGCCAGCTCACCTCTGGGACTAGCGAACACCGGGGAGCTGTTTTTT. Residues: CASSPLGLANTGELFF. Based on the CDR3 plus reference TRBV18 and TRBJ2-2, the full variable domain is NAGVMQNPRHLVRRRGQEARLRCSPMKGHSHVYWYRQLPEEGLKFMVYLQKENIIDESGMPKERFSAEFPKEGPSILRIQQVVRGDSAAYFCASSPLGLANTGELFFGEGSRLTVL.

The V call is TRBV7-2, the J call TRBJ2-3; no clear D gene. Germline V gene lookup returns CDR1 SGHTA and CDR2 FQGNSA. V was trimmed by 5 bases and J by 4 bases, leaving 16 bases between them. CDR3 size: 15 residues. The CDR3 nucleotides read TGTGCCAGCAGCCCTTCGCCCACGGTAGCAGATACGCAGTATTTT. Residues: CASSPSPTVADTQYF.

The chain carries TRBV5-1 and TRBJ1-5, with 9 bases identical to TRBD1. The CDR3 is made up of 17 amino acids. From germline, CDR1 is SGHRS and CDR2 YFSETQ. J gave up 3 bases and V 0 bases, and 7 bases lay outside the gene matches. CDR3 residues: CASSLDGQGPPNQPQHF. CDR3 bases: TGCGCCAGCAGCTTGGATGGACAGGGGCCCCCCAATCAGCCCCAGCATTTT.

This chain uses TRBV7-2 with TRBJ1-2; no firm D call. Per germline, CDR1 SGHTA and CDR2 FQGNSA. This CDR3 comprises 13 residues. Trimming cost V 6 bases and J 5 bases, with 13 bases left between them. In nucleotides, the CDR3 is TGTGCCAGCAGTTTCAGCCCCGTTTATGGCTACACCTTC. This sequence encodes CASSFSPVYGYTF.